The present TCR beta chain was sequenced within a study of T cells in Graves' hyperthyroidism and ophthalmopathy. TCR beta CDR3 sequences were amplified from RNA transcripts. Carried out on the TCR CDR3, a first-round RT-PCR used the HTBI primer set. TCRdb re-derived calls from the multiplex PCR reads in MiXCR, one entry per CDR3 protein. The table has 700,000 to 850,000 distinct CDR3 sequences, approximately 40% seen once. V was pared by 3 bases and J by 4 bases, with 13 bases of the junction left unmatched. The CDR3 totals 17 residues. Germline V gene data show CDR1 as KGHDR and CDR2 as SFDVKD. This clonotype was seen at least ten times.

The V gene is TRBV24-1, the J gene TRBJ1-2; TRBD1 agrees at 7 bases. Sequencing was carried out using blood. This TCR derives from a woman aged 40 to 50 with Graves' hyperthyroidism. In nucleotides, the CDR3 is TGTGCCACCAGTGATCGTCGGCCAGGGACAGTTGGCTATGGCTACACCTTC. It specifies CATSDRRPGTVGYGYTF.